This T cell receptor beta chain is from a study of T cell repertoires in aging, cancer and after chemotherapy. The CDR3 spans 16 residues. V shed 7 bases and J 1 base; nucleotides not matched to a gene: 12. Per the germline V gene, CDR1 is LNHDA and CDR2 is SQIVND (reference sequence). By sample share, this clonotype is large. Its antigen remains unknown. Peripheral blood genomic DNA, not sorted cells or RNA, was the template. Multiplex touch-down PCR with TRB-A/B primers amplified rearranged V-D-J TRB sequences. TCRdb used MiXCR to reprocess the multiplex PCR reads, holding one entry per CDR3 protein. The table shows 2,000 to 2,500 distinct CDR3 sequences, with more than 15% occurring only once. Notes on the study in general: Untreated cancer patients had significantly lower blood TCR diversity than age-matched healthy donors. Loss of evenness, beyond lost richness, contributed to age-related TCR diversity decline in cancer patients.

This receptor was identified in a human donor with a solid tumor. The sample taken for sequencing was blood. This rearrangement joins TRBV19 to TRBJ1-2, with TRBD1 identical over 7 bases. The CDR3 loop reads CASNWGETGFNYGYTF. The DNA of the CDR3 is TGTGCCAGTAACTGGGGTGAGACAGGGTTTAACTATGGCTACACCTTC. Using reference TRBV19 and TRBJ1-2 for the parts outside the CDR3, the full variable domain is DGGITQSPKYLFRKEGQNVTLSCEQNLNHDAMYWYRQDPGQGLRLIYYSQIVNDFQKGDIAEGYSVSREKKESFPLTVTSAQKNPTAFYLCASNWGETGFNYGYTFGSGTRLTVV.